This passage covers 20 T cell receptor beta chains from one sample sequenced in a study of cytomegalovirus exposure and HLA in healthy donors. The study ran its PCR with 60 Vbeta and 13 Jbeta primers. Assay used: immunoSEQ multiplex PCR; TCRdb lists only in-frame clones, some missing. The table records about 98,000 clones, around 80% of them present only once. The sequenced sample was PBMCs. These receptor sequences come from a man aged 35 to 55 in good health and CMV-seronegative.

V gene TRBV19 combines with J gene TRBJ2-2; unclear D gene. With 7 bases removed from V and 6 bases from J, the gap between germline ends came to 15 bases. The CDR3 covers 14 residues. Looked up from germline, CDR1 is LNHDA and CDR2 is SQIVND (reference sequence). The CDR3 region has the DNA TGTGCCAGTACTAGACGGATGCTACCCGGGGAGCTGTTTTTT. Residues: CASTRRMLPGELFF.

The V call is TRBV6-6, the J call TRBJ1-6, with 7 bases identical to TRBD1. V dropped 6 bases and J dropped 10; count of bases not matched to a gene: 9. From germline, CDR1 is MNHNY and CDR2 SVGAGI (reference sequence). The CDR3 covers 14 residues. The CDR3 DNA follows: TGTGCCAGCAGGAATGAGGGGGCGGGCTCACCCCTCCACTTT. Translating gives CASRNEGAGSPLHF.

This clone was detected a few times. This chain uses TRBV19 with TRBJ2-4, with TRBD1 identical over 9 bases. The germline V gene encodes CDR1 LNHDA and CDR2 SQIVND (reference sequence). The V segment lost 5 bases and the J segment 6 bases; nucleotides outside the gene matches: 8. This CDR3 has 15 residues. The CDR3, as DNA: TGTGCCAGTAGTCCGGGACAGGGCCGGGGAAACATTCAGTACTTC. Its translation is CASSPGQGRGNIQYF.

This clone was seen a few times. The chain joins TRBV18 to TRBJ2-7, with 10 nucleotides matching TRBD1. The CDR3 is made up of 14 amino acids. CDR1 is KGHSH and CDR2 is LQKENI in the germline V gene. Trimming removed 4 bases from V and 5 bases from J; junction bases left unmatched: 5. The CDR3 nucleotides read TGTGCCAGCTCACTGGGACAGGGGCCTAACGAGCAGTACTTC. Encoded protein: CASSLGQGPNEQYF.

The chain has TRBV6-5 and TRBJ2-5, with D possibly matching TRBD1 (5 bases). The last part of the DNA fits TRBJ2-7 better; the J call may be wrong. The germline V gene has CDR1 MNHEY and CDR2 SVGAGI. CDR3 length: 14 amino acids. For the CDR3, the DNA is TGTGCCAGCAGCCGAGCGACAGCTTCCTACGAGCAGTACTTC. This codes for CASSRATASYEQYF.

This clone was counted only a few times. This sequence joins TRBV5-6 and TRBJ2-5; perhaps TRBD1 as D (5 bases). Germline V gene data show CDR1 as SGHDT and CDR2 as YYEEEE. The CDR3 is 13 residues long. Trimming removed 3 bases at V and 4 bases at J, with 10 bases between. The CDR3 loop is CASSSFGAETQYF. CDR3 in DNA: TGTGCCAGCAGCTCGTTTGGGGCAGAGACCCAGTACTTC.

CDR3 in amino acids: CAWSRGAGAVTDTQYF. The DNA of the CDR3 is TGTGCCTGGAGTCGGGGAGCGGGGGCGGTAACAGATACGCAGTATTTT. V usage is TRBV30 and J usage is TRBJ2-3, with 8 nucleotides matching TRBD2. Germline CDR1 and CDR2: GTSNPN and SVGIG (reference sequence). The CDR3 is 16 residues long. The trim removed 2 bases at V and 3 bases at J, leaving 10 bases unmatched. Drawing the rest from reference TRBV30 and TRBJ2-3, the complete variable domain is SQTIHQWPATLVQPVGSPLSLECTVEGTSNPNLYWYRQAAGRGLQLLFYSVGIGQISSEVPQNLSASRPQDRQFILSSKKLLLSDSGFYLCAWSRGAGAVTDTQYFGPGTRLTVL.

CDR3 protein: CASSQDRSDYEQYF. The CDR3 DNA reads as TGTGCCAGCAGCCAAGACCGGAGCGACTACGAGCAGTACTTC. The chain is built from TRBV4-2 and TRBJ2-5, with D unclear. Near its end, the DNA agrees better with TRBJ2-7, so the J call may be wrong. The length of the CDR3 is 14 residues. The germline V gene has CDR1 LGHNA and CDR2 YNFKEQ.

The CDR3 region is CASSIDRGPEQFF. The CDR3, as DNA: TGTGCCAGTAGTATCGACAGGGGCCCTGAGCAGTTCTTC. The chain is built from TRBV19 and TRBJ2-1, with 8 bases matching TRBD1. The CDR3 is 13 amino acids. Unmatched junction bases numbered 4, after V lost 3 bases and J lost 9 bases. The germline CDR1 and CDR2 sequences are LNHDA and SQIVND (reference sequence).

This clone has just a few counts. The CDR3 region is CASSPFRRVTEAFF. CDR3 bases: TGCGCCAGCAGCCCCTTCAGGAGGGTCACTGAAGCTTTCTTT. This chain joins TRBV5-1 and TRBJ1-1; D is unresolved. CDR3 length: 14 amino acids. Deletions cut 4 bases from V and 4 bases from J, with 14 bases between. The germline V gene has CDR1 SGHRS and CDR2 YFSETQ.

The chain has TRBV6-1 and TRBJ2-5; a weak D match, TRBD1 (6 bases). With 5 bases removed from V and 4 bases from J, the gap between germline ends came to 17 bases. CDR1 is MNHNS, CDR2 SASEGT, per germline. There are 15 residues in the CDR3. CDR3 sequence: CASSPGTQGGETQYF. For the CDR3, the DNA is TGTGCCAGCAGTCCTGGCACCCAAGGGGGAGAGACCCAGTACTTC.

CDR3 sequence (DNA): TGCGCCAGCAGCTGGGACAAATACTACGAGCAGTACTTC. Protein sequence: CASSWDKYYEQYF. The chain joins TRBV5-1 to TRBJ2-7, with D possibly TRBD1 on 6 matching bases. Germline values: CDR1 SGHRS, CDR2 YFSETQ. The ends were cut back, 3 bases at V and 3 bases at J, with 10 bases in the middle. The CDR3 contains 13 residues.

V and J are TRBV5-5 and TRBJ1-6; TRBD1 is a possible D gene (5 bases). Trimming took 0 bases from V and 7 from J, leaving 8 bases between them. The CDR3 length is 14 residues. Germline V gives CDR1 SGHKS, CDR2 YYEKEE (reference sequence). In DNA, the CDR3 is TGTGCCAGCAGCTTGGCTCGACAGAATTCACCCCTCCACTTT. It encodes CASSLARQNSPLHF.

The chain is built from TRBV20-1 and TRBJ2-7; D call uncertain. The V and J ends lost 5 bases and 4 bases respectively, with 9 bases between them. CDR3 length equals 11 residues. Germline V lookup: CDR1 DFQATT, CDR2 SNEGSKA (reference sequence). For the CDR3, the DNA is TGCAGTGCTCCCACTGGTTACGAGCAGTACTTC. Translating gives CSAPTGYEQYF.

The chain joins TRBV6-5 to TRBJ1-1; D is unclear. The CDR3 contains 14 residues. Germline CDR1 reads MNHEY; CDR2 reads SVGAGI. V lost 4 bases, J lost 4 bases, and 13 bases lay in between. CDR3 sequence reads: CASSLGRPSTEAFF. For the CDR3, the DNA is TGTGCCAGCAGTTTGGGCAGGCCCTCCACTGAAGCTTTCTTT.

The chain couples TRBV11-2 to TRBJ2-7; no clear D. The CDR3 consists of 14 residues. V was trimmed by 5 bases and J by 6 bases, leaving 17 bases between them. Germline V gene sequence: CDR1 SGHAT, CDR2 FQNNGV. The CDR3 reads CASSPQFPRGEQYF. The CDR3 DNA sequence: TGTGCCAGCAGCCCCCAGTTCCCCCGCGGCGAGCAGTACTTC.

J is TRBJ2-5 and V is TRBV28, with 7 bases that match TRBD1. The CDR3 is made up of 13 amino acids. Germline CDR1 is MDHEN and CDR2 is SYDVKM. With 7 bases clipped from V and 4 bases from J, the junction kept 6 bases outside the gene matches. CDR3 region: CASIKRDRETQYF. The CDR3 DNA reads TGTGCCAGCATCAAGAGGGACAGAGAGACCCAGTACTTC.

The CDR3 DNA is TGCGCCAGCAGCTTGGGACAGAGAGACAATGAAAAACTGTTTTTT. Translating it yields CASSLGQRDNEKLFF. The V gene is TRBV5-1, the J gene TRBJ1-4, with D perhaps matching TRBD1 (5 bases). This CDR3 region has 15 residues. CDR1 SGHRS and CDR2 YFSETQ come from the germline V gene. V dropped 0 bases and J dropped 5 bases, with 11 bases sitting between them.

The chain uses TRBV6-6 and TRBJ1-2; possible D gene TRBD1, 6 bases. Germline V gene lookup returns CDR1 MNHNY and CDR2 SVGAGI (reference sequence). The CDR3 has 15 residues. V lost 7 bases, J lost 4 bases, and 19 bases lay in between. The CDR3 sequence: CASMRVIGGIYGYTF. DNA for the CDR3: TGTGCCAGCATGCGGGTCATAGGGGGAATCTATGGCTACACCTTC.

This chain uses TRBV18 with TRBJ1-4, with D possibly matching TRBD1 (5 bases). CDR3 length: 17 residues. Germline-derived CDR1 and CDR2 are KGHSH and LQKENI. The V gene lost 4 bases and the J gene lost 0 bases, with 15 bases spanning the gap. The CDR3 spells CASSQNSQGTTNEKLFF. Here the CDR3 DNA reads TGTGCCAGCTCACAAAACTCCCAGGGAACAACTAATGAAAAACTGTTTTTT.